This T cell receptor (beta chain) is drawn from a study of T cells in Graves' hyperthyroidism and ophthalmopathy. Study conclusions and caveats: Before onset, ophthalmopathy was predicted by the model a median 6.5 months earlier. Most clonotypes expanded in thyroid above 0.001 were likewise present in blood.

Note on this clonotype: The antigen remains undetermined.

The TCR beta CDR3 regions underwent amplification using RNA transcripts as the source. TCR CDR3 regions were first amplified by RT-PCR with HTBI primers. TCRdb reprocessed the multiplex PCR reads with MiXCR, giving one entry per CDR3 protein. This table has more than 550,000 distinct CDR3 sequences, approximately 19% appearing once. Thyroid ultrasound, orbital computed tomography, clinical symptoms, and serum thyroxine and TRAb underpinned diagnoses. PBMCs were sourced from over 8.5 ml fresh peripheral blood. This sequence originates from a woman in her forties or fifties with Graves' hyperthyroidism that later progressed to Graves' ophthalmopathy. The material sequenced was blood.

The CDR3 sequence is CASRLDRGPVGELFF. CDR3 DNA: TGTGCCAGCAGGTTGGACAGGGGGCCGGTCGGGGAGCTGTTTTTT. This chain joins TRBV2 and TRBJ2-2; 11 bases are shared with TRBD1. Germline values: CDR1 SNHLY, CDR2 FYNNEI. The junction had 7 bases not matched to a gene; V was cut back by 6 bases and J by 7 bases. There are 15 residues in the CDR3.